A selection of T cell receptor beta chains follows, all from one sample in a study of lymphopenia after photon versus proton radiotherapy. Sequenced by immunoSEQ multiplex PCR; TCRdb stores in-frame clones only, minus some. The sample includes about 26,000 clones, 75% to 90% of them seen just once. Sequencing used peripheral blood, obtained from a patient treated with photon-based radiotherapy. Receptors originate from a man between 25 and 39 years old with gastric cancer. Both conserved end residues are trimmed from each CDR3. Fields, in order: V gene, clone size, J gene, CDR3 protein. Some rows have no size entry. The others give once, few or many, or a class for an expanded clone.

v_gene: TRBV20-1; abundance: NA; j_gene: TRBJ2-1; CDR3aa: SAEGGFEQF
v_gene: TRBV7-9; abundance: NA; j_gene: TRBJ1-1; CDR3aa: ASSLPWIGNTEAF
v_gene: TRBV27; abundance: few; j_gene: TRBJ2-2; CDR3aa: ASRTGDTGELF
v_gene: TRBV5-4; abundance: NA; j_gene: TRBJ2-3; CDR3aa: ASSLVAGSFTDTQY
v_gene: TRBV15; abundance: NA; j_gene: TRBJ1-6; CDR3aa: ATSRDRVENNSPLH
v_gene: TRBV11-2; abundance: NA; j_gene: TRBJ2-2; CDR3aa: ASSFSGTSTGELF
v_gene: TRBV19; abundance: NA; j_gene: TRBJ2-7; CDR3aa: ASSISGNSYEQY
v_gene: TRBV10-2; abundance: NA; j_gene: TRBJ2-7; CDR3aa: ASSEWTTYEQY
v_gene: TRBV19; abundance: NA; j_gene: TRBJ2-5; CDR3aa: ASSTRLAGGQETQY
v_gene: TRBV19; abundance: NA; j_gene: TRBJ1-1; CDR3aa: ASSPQGRGENTEAF
v_gene: TRBV7-6; abundance: NA; j_gene: TRBJ2-3; CDR3aa: ASSLVGTSVRSDTQY
v_gene: TRBV6-6; abundance: NA; j_gene: TRBJ1-1; CDR3aa: ASSIRTANTEAF
v_gene: TRBV14; abundance: NA; j_gene: TRBJ2-7; CDR3aa: ASSSAGTRVVEQY
v_gene: TRBV7-2; abundance: few; j_gene: TRBJ2-3; CDR3aa: ASSLGTPTTDTQY
v_gene: TRBV6-6; abundance: NA; j_gene: TRBJ1-6; CDR3aa: ASSQGQGLSSPLH
v_gene: TRBV2; abundance: few; j_gene: TRBJ1-4; CDR3aa: ASSDRINEKLF
v_gene: TRBV2; abundance: NA; j_gene: TRBJ2-3; CDR3aa: ASSEKAREDTQY
v_gene: TRBV19; abundance: NA; j_gene: TRBJ2-7; CDR3aa: ASSFRGTVTYEQY
v_gene: TRBV6-5; abundance: NA; j_gene: TRBJ1-1; CDR3aa: ASSYSDRLEAF
v_gene: TRBV18; abundance: NA; j_gene: TRBJ2-1; CDR3aa: ASHDGSSYNEQF
v_gene: TRBV7-9; abundance: few; j_gene: TRBJ1-1; CDR3aa: ASRNSGSTNTEAF
v_gene: TRBV29-1; abundance: NA; j_gene: TRBJ1-5; CDR3aa: SVTQGGDQPQH
v_gene: TRBV19; abundance: once; j_gene: TRBJ2-1; CDR3aa: ASSRGLNNEQF
v_gene: TRBV19; abundance: NA; j_gene: TRBJ1-4; CDR3aa: ASSQRTAGNEKLF
v_gene: TRBV7-9; abundance: few; j_gene: TRBJ2-2; CDR3aa: ASSPTALGGELF
v_gene: TRBV11-3; abundance: NA; j_gene: TRBJ2-1; CDR3aa: ASTTGLVGNEQF
v_gene: TRBV15; abundance: NA; j_gene: TRBJ2-1; CDR3aa: ATETRTGVSYNEQF
v_gene: TRBV19; abundance: NA; j_gene: TRBJ2-1; CDR3aa: ASSAGTSGQGHNEQF
v_gene: TRBV7-3; abundance: NA; j_gene: TRBJ1-1; CDR3aa: ASSLNPGPGLNTEAF
v_gene: TRBV10-3; abundance: NA; j_gene: TRBJ1-2; CDR3aa: AISDPTSGDYGYT
v_gene: TRBV11-1; abundance: NA; j_gene: TRBJ2-2; CDR3aa: ASSRDRGTGELF
v_gene: TRBV10-1; abundance: few; j_gene: TRBJ1-2; CDR3aa: ALGGGNGSYGYT
v_gene: TRBV6-1; abundance: NA; j_gene: TRBJ1-5; CDR3aa: ASSEIGSGYSNQPQH
v_gene: TRBV5-1; abundance: NA; j_gene: TRBJ2-1; CDR3aa: ASSLGGQGDRF
v_gene: TRBV11-3; abundance: NA; j_gene: TRBJ2-2; CDR3aa: ASNLEVALNTGELF
v_gene: TRBV9; abundance: NA; j_gene: TRBJ2-5; CDR3aa: ASSFGTSGGSQETQY
v_gene: TRBV25-1; abundance: NA; j_gene: TRBJ1-5; CDR3aa: ASSVGTGSNQPQH
v_gene: TRBV19; abundance: NA; j_gene: TRBJ2-1; CDR3aa: ASSPPGQNNEQF
v_gene: TRBV23-1; abundance: NA; j_gene: TRBJ2-6; CDR3aa: ASSLGVQYDGANVLT
v_gene: TRBV4-1; abundance: once; j_gene: TRBJ1-5; CDR3aa: ASSQRLTGRENQPQH
v_gene: TRBV7-3; abundance: NA; j_gene: TRBJ2-5; CDR3aa: ASSQRGGETQY
v_gene: TRBV2; abundance: NA; j_gene: TRBJ1-2; CDR3aa: ASSLGDSYGYT
v_gene: TRBV29-1; abundance: once; j_gene: TRBJ2-7; CDR3aa: SVATSAEQY
v_gene: TRBV28; abundance: NA; j_gene: TRBJ2-7; CDR3aa: ATRGNTYEQY
v_gene: TRBV6-4; abundance: few; j_gene: TRBJ2-3; CDR3aa: ASSDYGTGSGGASVTQY
v_gene: TRBV21-1; abundance: NA; j_gene: TRBJ1-3; CDR3aa: ASSKEDRGRNTIY
v_gene: TRBV10-2; abundance: NA; j_gene: TRBJ2-7; CDR3aa: ASRVSNVLTEQY
v_gene: TRBV4-1; abundance: NA; j_gene: TRBJ2-5; CDR3aa: ASSQATGSGETQY
v_gene: TRBV11-1; abundance: NA; j_gene: TRBJ2-7; CDR3aa: ASSSGSAPTYEQY
v_gene: TRBV7-9; abundance: NA; j_gene: TRBJ2-2; CDR3aa: ASSLGAGGSGELF
v_gene: TRBV9; abundance: NA; j_gene: TRBJ2-1; CDR3aa: AGSISGGAGTEQF
v_gene: TRBV6-6; abundance: once; j_gene: TRBJ1-1; CDR3aa: ASSATGSGLGTEAF
v_gene: TRBV5-1; abundance: NA; j_gene: TRBJ2-1; CDR3aa: ASSFRGGNNEQF
v_gene: TRBV10-2; abundance: once; j_gene: TRBJ2-3; CDR3aa: ASSELAGVSGGDTQY